A selection of T cell receptor beta chains follows, all from one sample in a study of cytomegalovirus exposure and HLA in healthy donors. The protocol was immunoSEQ multiplex PCR, while the TCRdb copy is restricted to in-frame clones and leaves out a portion. The sample carries about 220,000 clones, 80% to 85% recorded once. Sequencing input: PBMCs. Receptors originate from a boy younger than 10 in good health and CMV-seronegative. Both conserved end residues are part of each CDR3. Fields, in order: J gene, D gene, V gene, clone size, CDR3 DNA, CDR3 protein. D genes are given only for firm matches. The size field is filled for only some rows; it gives once, few, many or a size class.

>TRBJ2-4|NA|TRBV19|NA
TGTGCCAGTAGTGCAGACACGGCCCGAGAGTACTTC
CASSADTAREYF
>TRBJ2-7|NA|TRBV9|NA
TGTGCCAGCAGCGCGTTTGACAACGAGCAGTACTTC
CASSAFDNEQYF
>TRBJ2-7|NA|TRBV27|NA
TGTGCCAGCCTAAAGGGGGGGTCCTACGAGCAGTACTTC
CASLKGGSYEQYF
>TRBJ2-5|TRBD1|TRBV6-1|NA
TGTGCCAGCATGTGGGACAGGGGCGCGGAGACCCAGTACTTC
CASMWDRGAETQYF
>TRBJ1-5|NA|TRBV2|NA
TGTGCCAGCAGTGACCCCCGAGGGGGACAGCCCCAGCATTTT
CASSDPRGGQPQHF
>TRBJ2-1|NA|TRBV4-2|NA
TGTGCCAGCAGCCCCGCCCAGCGGAAAAACAATGAGCAGTTCTTC
CASSPAQRKNNEQFF
>TRBJ2-5|TRBD2|TRBV2|NA
TGTGCCAGTACTAGCGGGAGTGTAACGGAGACCCAGTACTTC
CASTSGSVTETQYF
>TRBJ1-1|NA|TRBV5-1|few
TGCGCCAGCAGCTTGGATCCCCAGGCAACGAACACTGAAGCTTTCTTT
CASSLDPQATNTEAFF
>TRBJ1-1|TRBD1|TRBV11-2|NA
TGTGCCAGCAGCCTCGGACAGGGAGAAGCTTTCTTT
CASSLGQGEAFF
>TRBJ2-5|TRBD1|TRBV2|NA
TGTGCCAGCAGTGAAGAGGGGGCATCCCAAGAGACCCAGTACTTC
CASSEEGASQETQYF
>TRBJ1-5|TRBD1|TRBV10-3|few
TGTGCCATCAGTGAGTTACTTAACAGGGGTAGCAATCAGCCCCAGCATTTT
CAISELLNRGSNQPQHF
>TRBJ2-7|NA|TRBV7-2|NA
TGTGCCAGCAGCTTATCCGGTTACGAGCAGTACTTC
CASSLSGYEQYF
>TRBJ2-1|TRBD2|TRBV2|NA
TGTGCCAGCAGTGACCCTAGCGGGAGGGGTAATGAGCAGTTCTTC
CASSDPSGRGNEQFF
>TRBJ1-1|TRBD1|TRBV5-4|NA
TGTGCCAGCAGCCACCTCAGGGGGCAAACTGAAGCTTTCTTT
CASSHLRGQTEAFF
>TRBJ2-7|NA|TRBV28|once
TGTGCCAGCCTCGGGAGGGGGCCCTCCTACGAGCAGTACTTC
CASLGRGPSYEQYF
>TRBJ1-1|NA|TRBV6-6|NA
TGTGCCAGCCATTCCCGCTTCAGGAACACTGAAGCTTTCTTT
CASHSRFRNTEAFF
>TRBJ2-7|NA|TRBV2|NA
TGTGCCAGCAGTGAAGAGCCGGGTGGGGCAACCCCCCTACCTGGGCAGTACTTC
CASSEEPGGATPLPGQYF
>TRBJ2-2|NA|TRBV5-1|NA
TGCGCCAGCAGCTTTGCAGGAGGCACCGGGGAGCTGTTTTTT
CASSFAGGTGELFF
>TRBJ1-1|NA|TRBV5-5|once
TGTGCCAGCAGCTTGTTGACAGGTTTCGGCGACACTGAAGCTTTCTTT
CASSLLTGFGDTEAFF
>TRBJ2-7|TRBD1|TRBV7-2|NA
TGTGCCAGCAGCTTAGCGAGTGGGACAGCATTTTACGAGCAGTACTTC
CASSLASGTAFYEQYF
>TRBJ2-5|NA|TRBV7-9|NA
TGTGCCAGCAGCTTGCGGGGATCTCGGGCTGAGACCCAGTACTTC
CASSLRGSRAETQYF
>TRBJ2-6|TRBD1|TRBV7-2|NA
TGTGCCAGCAGCCGGGACAGGGTTCACTCTGGGGCCAACGTCCTGACTTTC
CASSRDRVHSGANVLTF
>TRBJ2-5|NA|TRBV7-9|once
TGTGCCAGCAGCTTAGTTGCCAGGCAAGAGACCCAGTACTTC
CASSLVARQETQYF
>TRBJ2-7|TRBD1|TRBV19|NA
TGTGCCAGTAGTATCGGGGACAGGCGCCCCTACGAGCAGTACTTC
CASSIGDRRPYEQYF
>TRBJ2-1|TRBD2|TRBV30|NA
TGTGCCTGGAGTGTAGGTCGGACTAGCGGGAGAAGGCTCTTC
CAWSVGRTSGRRLF